This T cell receptor beta chain appears in the sequencing data of a study of neurological immune-mediated disorders. Findings of the study overall: HTLV-1-associated myelopathy had the most TCR clonal expansion, and multiple sclerosis had the least, less than healthy controls.

The CDR3 spans 15 residues. Trimming cost V 0 bases and J 0 bases, with 12 bases left between them. Germline loops: CDR1 DFQATT, CDR2 SNEGSKA (reference sequence). The time point: longitudinal time-point 2. The cDNA was produced through 5'RACE with 10-nucleotide random UMIs. Each CDR3 protein gets one entry after TCRdb re-called the 5' RACE reads with MiXCR. The table includes about 60,000 distinct CDR3 sequences, more than 9.5% detected once. This clonotype was recorded at least ten times. What it binds is not known. This sequence joins TRBV20-1 and TRBJ2-7; D call uncertain. The source of this sequence is a man aged 25 to 45 in good health. The sample was PBMCs. CDR3: CSARDSGPSSYEQYF. CDR3 DNA: TGCAGTGCTAGAGATAGTGGGCCTAGCTCCTACGAGCAGTACTTC.